A selection of T cell receptor beta chains follows, all from one sample in a study of CD8 T cells in ankylosing spondylitis. One entry per CDR3 protein results from TCRdb running MiXCR on the 5' RACE reads. The sample comprises 240,000 or so distinct CDR3 sequences, 8% to 9.5% of which are singletons, and over 6.5% rests with the top ten. Source material: blood, either unsorted or a sorted T cell fraction (not recorded which). Receptors originate from a male donor with ankylosing spondylitis or in good health (not recorded which). The CDR3 runs from the conserved cysteine through the conserved F or W. A D gene is named only where the DNA matches it firmly. Part of the rows lack a size; the others show once, few, many or a class for expanded clones.

size,D,V,J,CDR3,DNA
many,.,TRBV29-1,TRBJ2-1,CSLARGGNEQFF,TGCAGCTTGGCCAGGGGAGGCAATGAGCAGTTCTTC
many,.,TRBV9,TRBJ2-7,CASSGHRDGYEQYF,TGTGCCAGCAGCGGCCACAGGGATGGTTACGAGCAGTACTTC
many,.,TRBV5-6,TRBJ2-5,CASSRAPIETQYF,TGTGCCAGCAGCCGGGCACCAATAGAGACCCAGTACTTC
many,.,TRBV3-1,TRBJ1-6,CASSQANSPLHF,TGTGCCAGCAGCCAAGCGAATTCACCCCTCCACTTT
many,.,TRBV7-2,TRBJ1-6,CASSPAPRYNSPLHF,TGTGCCAGCAGCCCCGCCCCACGCTATAATTCACCCCTCCACTTT
many,.,TRBV15,TRBJ2-6,CATSTREGYSGANVLTF,TGTGCCACCAGCACAAGAGAAGGGTACTCTGGGGCCAACGTCCTGACTTTC
.,TRBD2,TRBV12-3/TRBV12-4,TRBJ2-5,CASSFRLAGGPSETQYF,TGTGCCAGCAGTTTTCGGTTAGCGGGAGGGCCTTCAGAGACCCAGTACTTC
many,.,TRBV10-3,TRBJ1-2,CAISGGYGYTF,TGTGCCATCAGTGGGGGATATGGCTACACCTTC
many,.,TRBV6-5,TRBJ1-5,CASRSTGQPQHF,TGTGCCAGCAGATCGACAGGTCAGCCCCAGCATTTT
many,.,TRBV5-1,TRBJ2-7,CASSGDVWGPYEQYF,TGCGCCAGCAGCGGGGATGTTTGGGGCCCCTACGAGCAGTACTTC
many,.,TRBV7-6,TRBJ2-2,CASSFTPRELFF,TGTGCCAGCAGCTTCACTCCCCGGGAGCTGTTTTTT
.,.,TRBV19,TRBJ2-5,CASSISRDETQYF,TGTGCCAGTAGTATATCCAGGGATGAGACCCAGTACTTC
.,TRBD2,TRBV6-5,TRBJ2-2,CASSYSGGGVRELFF,TGTGCCAGCAGTTACTCTGGCGGGGGGGTCCGGGAGCTGTTTTTT
many,.,TRBV12-3/TRBV12-4,TRBJ1-1,CASSFRGREAFF,TGTGCCAGCAGTTTCAGGGGCAGAGAAGCTTTCTTT
many,.,TRBV5-1,TRBJ2-2,CASSLWSTGELFF,TGCGCCAGCAGCTTGTGGAGCACCGGGGAGCTGTTTTTT
many,TRBD1,TRBV12-5,TRBJ2-1,CASGLTGQGANEQFF,TGTGCTAGTGGTTTGACAGGACAGGGGGCAAATGAGCAGTTCTTC
many,.,TRBV12-3/TRBV12-4,TRBJ2-5,CASSPTGAPGTQYF,TGTGCCAGCAGTCCCACCGGGGCCCCAGGGACCCAGTACTTC
many,TRBD2,TRBV6-2/TRBV6-3,TRBJ2-7,CASNAGTSVEQYF,TGTGCCAGCAATGCCGGGACTAGCGTCGAGCAGTACTTC
many,.,TRBV20-1,TRBJ1-6,CSARESFGNSPLHF,TGCAGTGCTAGAGAAAGTTTTGGTAATTCACCCCTCCACTTT
many,TRBD1,TRBV12-3/TRBV12-4,TRBJ2-1,CASTTGDGQFF,TGTGCCAGCACCACAGGGGATGGCCAGTTCTTC
.,TRBD1,TRBV11-2,TRBJ2-7,CASSLGTGIHEQYF,TGTGCCAGCAGCTTAGGGACAGGGATCCACGAGCAGTACTTC
many,.,TRBV7-9,TRBJ2-1,CASSHRSKSSYNEQFF,TGTGCCAGCAGCCATCGATCAAAAAGCTCCTACAATGAGCAGTTCTTC
few,TRBD2,TRBV6-6,TRBJ2-4,CASSWREGIQYF,TGTGCCAGCAGTTGGCGGGAGGGCATTCAGTACTTC
few,.,TRBV7-9,TRBJ2-1,CASSPQGPGQFF,TGTGCCAGCAGCCCGCAAGGGCCAGGGCAGTTCTTC
many,.,TRBV4-2,TRBJ1-5,CASSQDGRSNQPQHF,TGTGCCAGCAGCCAAGATGGAAGGAGCAATCAGCCCCAGCATTTT
many,.,TRBV10-3,TRBJ2-3,CAIRTRHTDTQYF,TGTGCCATTCGGACGAGGCACACAGATACGCAGTATTTT
.,.,TRBV3-1,TRBJ1-1,CASSQDPGAPAFF,TGTGCCAGCAGCCAAGATCCAGGGGCCCCCGCTTTCTTT
few,.,TRBV21-1,TRBJ2-6,CASTESTARPAGANVLTF,TGTGCCAGCACCGAATCGACAGCCCGCCCGGCTGGGGCCAACGTCCTGACTTTC
few,.,TRBV7-9,TRBJ2-2,CASSSRGAGELFF,TGTGCCAGCAGCTCCAGGGGGGCCGGGGAGCTGTTTTTT
.,.,TRBV27,TRBJ1-2,CASRGPGYGYTF,TGTGCCAGCAGGGGCCCTGGCTATGGCTACACCTTC
few,.,TRBV25-1,TRBJ2-5,CASSQDTVGQYF,TGTGCCAGCAGTCAGGATACGGTCGGCCAGTACTTC
many,TRBD1,TRBV5-1,TRBJ2-1,CASSLDPGGIYNEQFF,TGCGCCAGCAGCTTGGACCCAGGGGGTATATACAATGAGCAGTTCTTC
many,.,TRBV20-1,TRBJ2-5,CSARYGAGSETQYF,TGCAGTGCTAGGTATGGGGCCGGATCTGAGACCCAGTACTTC
.,TRBD1,TRBV5-6,TRBJ2-7,CASSFGTGGSHEQYF,TGTGCCAGCAGCTTCGGGACAGGGGGTTCCCACGAGCAGTACTTC
many,TRBD1,TRBV7-9,TRBJ2-7,CASSVPQGQGLYF,TGTGCCAGCAGCGTTCCTCAGGGACAGGGGTTGTACTTC
few,.,TRBV18,TRBJ1-1,CASSEGADRLEAFF,TGTGCCAGCTCGGAAGGGGCCGACAGGCTTGAAGCTTTCTTT
many,TRBD2,TRBV5-1,TRBJ2-2,CASSIGTSGTGELFF,TGCGCCAGCAGCATTGGGACTAGTGGCACCGGGGAGCTGTTTTTT
many,TRBD1,TRBV6-1,TRBJ2-1,CASTPSRDRVYNEQFF,TGTGCCAGCACACCCAGTAGGGACAGGGTTTACAATGAGCAGTTCTTC
.,.,TRBV11-3,TRBJ2-1,CASSLDKAGSNEQFF,TGTGCCAGCAGCTTAGATAAGGCAGGGTCCAATGAGCAGTTCTTC
many,TRBD2,TRBV29-1,TRBJ2-7,CSVDSGGLYEQYF,TGCAGCGTTGATTCGGGAGGCCTATACGAGCAGTACTTC
many,.,TRBV7-6,TRBJ2-7,CASSLGAGGFYEQYF,TGTGCCAGCAGCTTAGGTGCAGGCGGTTTCTACGAGCAGTACTTC
many,TRBD2,TRBV12-3/TRBV12-4,TRBJ2-2,CASSRLAGGELFF,TGTGCCAGCAGTAGGCTAGCGGGCGGGGAGCTGTTTTTT
many,.,TRBV20-1,TRBJ2-3,CSARDIAGATDTQYF,TGCAGTGCTAGAGATATCGCGGGGGCCACAGATACGCAGTATTTT
.,.,TRBV13,TRBJ2-7,CASSTWGAGSYEQYF,TGTGCCAGCAGCACCTGGGGAGCGGGCTCCTACGAGCAGTACTTC
.,.,TRBV7-9,TRBJ2-7,CASSPRRGYEQYF,TGTGCCAGCAGCCCCCGCCGGGGGTACGAGCAGTACTTC
few,.,TRBV20-1,TRBJ1-1,CSAPQGPGTEAFF,TGCAGTGCACCACAGGGCCCGGGCACTGAAGCTTTCTTT
many,.,TRBV7-3,TRBJ2-7,CASSKRGGPYEQYF,TGTGCCAGCAGCAAAAGGGGGGGGCCCTACGAGCAGTACTTC
many,.,TRBV7-9,TRBJ1-3,CASSRGQGTIYF,TGTGCCAGCAGCCGCGGCCAAGGCACCATATATTTT
many,.,TRBV20-1,TRBJ2-2,CSASLAGRNTGELFF,TGCAGTGCTAGTTTGGCGGGGAGGAACACCGGGGAGCTGTTTTTT
few,TRBD1,TRBV5-1,TRBJ2-7,CASSADRAHEQYF,TGCGCCAGCAGCGCGGACAGGGCACACGAGCAGTACTTC
few,.,TRBV4-3,TRBJ1-3,CASSQDVQDGNTIYF,TGCGCCAGCAGCCAAGATGTTCAGGATGGAAACACCATATATTTT
.,TRBD2,TRBV13,TRBJ2-7,CASSLIAGGYHEQYF,TGTGCCAGCAGCTTGATAGCGGGGGGGTACCACGAGCAGTACTTC
few,TRBD2,TRBV19,TRBJ2-1,CASTGSGYNEQFF,TGTGCCAGTACCGGTAGCGGGTACAATGAGCAGTTCTTC
many,TRBD1,TRBV12-3/TRBV12-4,TRBJ1-3,CASSSQGANGNTIYF,TGTGCCAGCAGTTCACAGGGGGCCAATGGAAACACCATATATTTT